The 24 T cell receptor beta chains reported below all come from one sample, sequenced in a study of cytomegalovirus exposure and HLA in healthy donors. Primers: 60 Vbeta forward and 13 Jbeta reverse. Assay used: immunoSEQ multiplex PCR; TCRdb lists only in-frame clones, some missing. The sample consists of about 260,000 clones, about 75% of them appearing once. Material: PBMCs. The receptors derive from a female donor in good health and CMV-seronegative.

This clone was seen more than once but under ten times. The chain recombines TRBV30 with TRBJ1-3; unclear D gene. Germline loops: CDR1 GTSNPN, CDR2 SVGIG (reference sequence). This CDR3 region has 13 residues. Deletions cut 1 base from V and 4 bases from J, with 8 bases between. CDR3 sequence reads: CAWSGGGGNTIYF. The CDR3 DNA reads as TGTGCCTGGAGTGGGGGAGGCGGAAACACCATATATTTT.

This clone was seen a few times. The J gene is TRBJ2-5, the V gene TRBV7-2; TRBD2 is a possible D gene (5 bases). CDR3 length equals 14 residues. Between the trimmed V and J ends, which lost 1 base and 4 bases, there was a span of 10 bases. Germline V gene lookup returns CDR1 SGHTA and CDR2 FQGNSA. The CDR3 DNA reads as TGTGCCAGCAGCTTAGTGGGCGGGCCAGAGACCCAGTACTTC. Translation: CASSLVGGPETQYF.

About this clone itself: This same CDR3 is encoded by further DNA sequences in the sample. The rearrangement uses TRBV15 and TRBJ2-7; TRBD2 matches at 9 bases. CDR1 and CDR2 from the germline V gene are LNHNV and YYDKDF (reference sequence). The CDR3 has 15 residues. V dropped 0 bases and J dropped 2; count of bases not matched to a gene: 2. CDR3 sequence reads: CATSRDLAGAYEQYF. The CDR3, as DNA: TGTGCCACCAGCAGAGATTTAGCGGGGGCCTACGAGCAGTACTTC. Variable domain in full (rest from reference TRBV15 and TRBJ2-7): DAMVIQNPRYQVTQFGKPVTLSCSQTLNHNVMYWYQQKSSQAPKLLFHYYDKDFNNEADTPDNFQSRRPNTSFCFLDIRSPGLGDTAMYLCATSRDLAGAYEQYFGPGTRLTVT.

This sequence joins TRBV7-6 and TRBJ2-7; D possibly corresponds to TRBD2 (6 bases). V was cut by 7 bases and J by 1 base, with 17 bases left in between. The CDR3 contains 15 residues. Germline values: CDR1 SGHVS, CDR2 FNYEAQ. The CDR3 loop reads CASTPLSGASYEQYF. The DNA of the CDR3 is TGTGCCAGCACCCCTTTGTCGGGAGCATCCTACGAGCAGTACTTC.

The chain's CDR3 is CASSPGSVGLEQYF. CDR3 DNA sequence: TGTGCCAGCTCACCAGGCTCGGTGGGGCTCGAGCAGTACTTC. The chain joins TRBV18 to TRBJ2-7; tentatively, D is TRBD1 (5 bases). V was pared by 2 bases and J by 6 bases, with 14 bases between. The CDR3 covers 14 residues. CDR1 is KGHSH, CDR2 LQKENI, per germline.

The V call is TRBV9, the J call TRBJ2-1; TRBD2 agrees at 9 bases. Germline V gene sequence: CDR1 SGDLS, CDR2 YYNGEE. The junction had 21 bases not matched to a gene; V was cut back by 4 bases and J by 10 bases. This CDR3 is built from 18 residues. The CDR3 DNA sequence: TGTGCCAGCAGCCGTGAGGAGGCTTGGGTAGCGGGAGTGTTGGAGCAGTTCTTC. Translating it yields CASSREEAWVAGVLEQFF.

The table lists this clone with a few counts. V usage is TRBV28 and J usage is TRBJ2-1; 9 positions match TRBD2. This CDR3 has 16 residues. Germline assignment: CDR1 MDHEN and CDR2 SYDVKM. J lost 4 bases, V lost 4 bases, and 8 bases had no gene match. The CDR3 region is CASSSRQAGGYNEQFF. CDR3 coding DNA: TGTGCCAGCAGTTCCCGGCAGGCGGGAGGGTACAATGAGCAGTTCTTC.

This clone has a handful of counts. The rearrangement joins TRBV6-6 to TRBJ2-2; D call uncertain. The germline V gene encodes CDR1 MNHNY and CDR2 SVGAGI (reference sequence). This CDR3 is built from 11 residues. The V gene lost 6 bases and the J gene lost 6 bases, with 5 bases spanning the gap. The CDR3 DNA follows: TGTGCCAGCAGGGGCGCCGGGGAGCTGTTTTTT. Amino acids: CASRGAGELFF.

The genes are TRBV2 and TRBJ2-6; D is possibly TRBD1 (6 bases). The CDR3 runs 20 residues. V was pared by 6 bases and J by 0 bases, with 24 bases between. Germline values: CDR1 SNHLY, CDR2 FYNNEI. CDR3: CASRDSTTGLLGSGANVLTF. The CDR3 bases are TGTGCCAGCAGAGATTCGACTACAGGGTTGCTGGGCTCTGGGGCCAACGTCCTGACTTTC.

The CDR3 DNA follows: TGTGCCAGCAGCTTGGCCCCAGGGGACTCCTACGAGCAGTACTTC. Translating gives CASSLAPGDSYEQYF. The genes are TRBV5-6 and TRBJ2-7; possible D gene TRBD1, 6 bases. CDR1 and CDR2 from the germline V gene are SGHDT and YYEEEE. Trimming removed 0 bases at V and 0 bases at J, with 10 bases between. There are 15 residues in the CDR3. Variable domain in full (rest from reference TRBV5-6 and TRBJ2-7): DAGVTQSPTHLIKTRGQQVTLRCSPKSGHDTVSWYQQALGQGPQFIFQYYEEEERQRGNFPDRFSGHQFPNYSSELNVNALLLGDSALYLCASSLAPGDSYEQYFGPGTRLTVT.

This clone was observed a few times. The CDR3 coding sequence is TGTGCCACCAGCAGACTAGGAATCACAGATACGCAGTATTTT. Its protein is CATSRLGITDTQYF. The V and J genes are TRBV15 and TRBJ2-3; D gene unclear. Germline loops: CDR1 LNHNV, CDR2 YYDKDF (reference sequence). V shed 2 bases and J shed 2 bases, with 8 bases lying between them. The CDR3 totals 14 residues.

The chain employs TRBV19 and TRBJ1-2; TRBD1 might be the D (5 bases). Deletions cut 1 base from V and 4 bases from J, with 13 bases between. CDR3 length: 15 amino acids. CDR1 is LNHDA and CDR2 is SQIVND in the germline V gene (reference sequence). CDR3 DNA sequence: TGTGCCAGTAGTATAGGGGGCACATCTGGCTATGGCTACACCTTC. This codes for CASSIGGTSGYGYTF.

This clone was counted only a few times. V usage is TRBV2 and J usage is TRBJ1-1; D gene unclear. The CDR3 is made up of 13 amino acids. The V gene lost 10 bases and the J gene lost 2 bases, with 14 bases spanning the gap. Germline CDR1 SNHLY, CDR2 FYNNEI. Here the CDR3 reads CATPDGLNTEAFF. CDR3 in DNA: TGTGCCACACCAGACGGACTAAACACTGAAGCTTTCTTT.

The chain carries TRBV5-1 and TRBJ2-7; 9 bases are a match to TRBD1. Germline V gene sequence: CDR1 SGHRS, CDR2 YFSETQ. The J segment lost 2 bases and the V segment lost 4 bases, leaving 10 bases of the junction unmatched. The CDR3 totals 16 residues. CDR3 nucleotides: TGCGCCAGCAGCCAGGGTACCGGGACAGGGACCTACGAGCAGTACTTC. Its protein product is CASSQGTGTGTYEQYF.

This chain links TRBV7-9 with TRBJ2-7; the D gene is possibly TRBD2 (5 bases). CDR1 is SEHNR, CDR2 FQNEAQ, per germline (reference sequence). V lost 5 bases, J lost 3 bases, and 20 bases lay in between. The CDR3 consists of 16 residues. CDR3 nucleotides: TGTGCCAGCAGCAACCCCGCTAGGACGGGAAACTACGAGCAGTACTTC. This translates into CASSNPARTGNYEQYF.

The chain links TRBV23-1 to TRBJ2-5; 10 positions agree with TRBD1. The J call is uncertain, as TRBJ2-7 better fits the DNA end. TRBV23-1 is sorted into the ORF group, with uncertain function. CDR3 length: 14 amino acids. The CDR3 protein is CASSRQGAGYEQYF. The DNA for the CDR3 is TGCGCCAGCAGTCGACAGGGGGCGGGCTACGAGCAGTACTTC.

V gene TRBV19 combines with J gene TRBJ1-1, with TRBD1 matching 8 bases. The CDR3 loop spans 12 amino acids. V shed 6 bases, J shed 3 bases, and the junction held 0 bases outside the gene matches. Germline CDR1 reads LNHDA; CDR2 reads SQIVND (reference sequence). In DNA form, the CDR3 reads TGTGCCAGTAGGGACAGGGACACTGAAGCTTTCTTT. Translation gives CASRDRDTEAFF.

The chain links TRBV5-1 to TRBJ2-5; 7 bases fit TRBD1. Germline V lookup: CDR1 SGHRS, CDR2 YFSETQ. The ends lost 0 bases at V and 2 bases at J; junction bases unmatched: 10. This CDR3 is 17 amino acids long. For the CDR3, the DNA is TGCGCCAGCAGCTTGGGGTCAGGGGGAGCCTCACAAGAGACCCAGTACTTC. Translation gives CASSLGSGGASQETQYF.

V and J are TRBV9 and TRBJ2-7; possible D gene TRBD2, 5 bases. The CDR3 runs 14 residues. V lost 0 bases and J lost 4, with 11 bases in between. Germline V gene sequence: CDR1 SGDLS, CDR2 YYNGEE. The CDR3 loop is CASSVDDERYEQYF. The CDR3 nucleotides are TGTGCCAGCAGCGTAGACGACGAGCGGTACGAGCAGTACTTC.

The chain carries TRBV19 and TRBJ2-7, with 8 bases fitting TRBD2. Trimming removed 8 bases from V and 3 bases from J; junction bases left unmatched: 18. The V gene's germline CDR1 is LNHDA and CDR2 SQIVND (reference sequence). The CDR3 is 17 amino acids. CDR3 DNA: TGTGCCAGTCCCATCCTGCGGGAGGCGGGGGCCATCTACGAGCAGTACTTC. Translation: CASPILREAGAIYEQYF.

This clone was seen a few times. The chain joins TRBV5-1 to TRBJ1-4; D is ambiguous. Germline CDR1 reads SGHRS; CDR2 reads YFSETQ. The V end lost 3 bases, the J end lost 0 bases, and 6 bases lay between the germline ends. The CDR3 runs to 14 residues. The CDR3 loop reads CASSYGATNEKLFF. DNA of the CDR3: TGCGCCAGCAGCTACGGAGCAACTAATGAAAAACTGTTTTTT.

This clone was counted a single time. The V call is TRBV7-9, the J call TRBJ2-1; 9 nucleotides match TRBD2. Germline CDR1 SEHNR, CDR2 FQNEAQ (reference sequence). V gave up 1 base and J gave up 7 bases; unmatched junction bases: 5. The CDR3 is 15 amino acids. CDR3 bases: TGTGCCAGCAGCTTAGTTGCGGGAGGGATGAATGAGCAGTTCTTC. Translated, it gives CASSLVAGGMNEQFF.

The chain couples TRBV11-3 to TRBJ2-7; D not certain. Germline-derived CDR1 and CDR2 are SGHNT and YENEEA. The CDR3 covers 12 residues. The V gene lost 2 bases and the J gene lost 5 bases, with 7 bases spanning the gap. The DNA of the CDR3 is TGTGCCAGCAGCTTAACTGGTCACGAGCAGTACTTC. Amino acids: CASSLTGHEQYF.

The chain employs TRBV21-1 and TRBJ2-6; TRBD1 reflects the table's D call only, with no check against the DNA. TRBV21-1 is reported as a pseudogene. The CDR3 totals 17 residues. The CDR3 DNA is TGTGCCAGCAGCGCAACAGTCGTAACCTCTGGGGCCAACGTCCTGACTTTC. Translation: CASSATVVTSGANVLTF.